This T cell receptor beta chain was identified during a study of T cell responses to AZD1222 COVID-19 vaccine. Overall study context: Second-dose intervals of approximately 4 or approximately 12 weeks were pooled. Study outcomes and limitations: Compared with day 0, the breadth and depth of the Spike-specific TCR repertoire rose significantly after two doses of AZD1222. White British ancestry dominated among donors, who included more females, and clonal diversity was possibly underestimated. Repertoires were obtained only post-peak T cell response.

Method: immunoSEQ multiplex PCR; TCRdb's copy keeps in-frame clones and lacks some. This table holds more than 85,000 clones, approximately 87% found once. Note on this clone: Its antigen is not identified.

The sequencing used peripheral blood, collected on day 0 of AZD1222 vaccination. The origin of this receptor is an adult in good health.

CDR3: CASREQNTEAFF. CDR3 nucleotides: TGTGCCAGCAGGGAACAGAACACTGAAGCTTTCTTT. This chain links TRBV28 with TRBJ1-1; D ambiguous. The CDR3 loop spans 12 amino acids. The germline gives CDR1 MDHEN, CDR2 SYDVKM. Trimming removed 6 bases from V and 1 base from J, with 6 bases in between. The full variable domain, with the rest looked up from reference TRBV28 and TRBJ1-1, is DVKVTQSSRYLVKRTGEKVFLECVQDMDHENMFWYRQDPGLGLRLIYFSYDVKMKEKGDIPEGYSVSREKKERFSLILESASTNQTSMYLCASREQNTEAFFGQGTRLTVV.